This is a list of T cell receptor beta chains from one sample in a study of shared clonotypes between healthy human individuals. The assay was immunoSEQ multiplex PCR, and TCRdb's table has in-frame clones only and misses some. The sample holds some 1.5 million clones, about 96% seen once. The sample taken for sequencing was naive CD4+ T cells sorted from blood. The receptors shown here come from a man aged 30 to 45 in good health. Both conserved end residues are part of each CDR3. A D gene is named only where the DNA matches it firmly. Clone size is given for some rows only: seen once, a few or many times, or a class if the clone is expanded.

>.|.|TRBJ2-2|TRBV19
CASSKSGTGELFF
TGTGCCAGTAGTAAGTCAGGCACCGGGGAGCTGTTTTTT
>.|.|TRBJ1-2|TRBV9
CASSRTRDYGYTF
TGTGCCAGCAGCCGTACACGAGACTATGGCTACACCTTC
>TRBD2|.|TRBJ2-7|TRBV19
CASSIPGVSGISYEQYF
TGTGCCAGTAGTATCCCGGGTGTTAGCGGGATCTCCTACGAGCAGTACTTC
>.|.|TRBJ1-5|TRBV27
CASSLSWENQPQHF
TGTGCCAGCAGTTTAAGTTGGGAAAATCAGCCCCAGCATTTT
>.|.|TRBJ1-3|TRBV7-9
CAISPTGPSSGNTIYF
TGTGCCATTTCCCCTACAGGACCAAGCTCTGGAAACACCATATATTTT
>TRBD2|.|TRBJ2-3|TRBV9
CASSPKDRGSGLDTQYF
TGTGCCAGCAGCCCGAAAGACAGAGGTAGCGGGTTAGATACGCAGTATTTT
>TRBD2|.|TRBJ2-2|TRBV7-6
CASSFSPSGNTGELFF
TGTGCCAGCAGCTTCTCTCCTAGCGGGAATACCGGGGAGCTGTTTTTT
>TRBD2|.|TRBJ2-7|TRBV27
CASSLSPRTSGSPAPYEQYF
TGTGCCAGCAGTTTATCGCCTCGGACTAGCGGGTCCCCCGCCCCCTACGAGCAGTACTTC
>.|.|TRBJ2-2|TRBV5-1
CASSLVGKNTGELFF
TGCGCCAGCAGCTTGGTAGGGAAGAACACCGGGGAGCTGTTTTTT
>.|.|TRBJ1-5|TRBV5-1
CASSLAPGYNQPQHF
TGCGCCAGCAGCTTGGCTCCCGGCTACAATCAGCCCCAGCATTTT
>.|once|TRBJ2-6|TRBV29-1
CSVFLSGANVLTF
TGCAGCGTTTTTCTGTCTGGGGCCAACGTCCTGACTTTC
>.|.|TRBJ1-1|TRBV5-4
CASSFPGPKSTEAFF
TGTGCCAGCAGCTTCCCCGGGCCAAAGAGCACTGAAGCTTTCTTT
>.|once|TRBJ2-2|TRBV9
CASSVALTGELFF
TGTGCCAGCAGCGTAGCCCTCACCGGGGAGCTGTTTTTT
>TRBD1|few|TRBJ1-2|TRBV19
CASSTRNRGGYGYTF
TGTGCCAGTAGTACCAGGAACAGGGGTGGCTATGGCTACACCTTC
>TRBD1|.|TRBJ2-1|TRBV9
CASSVQGESYNEQFF
TGTGCCAGCAGCGTCCAGGGGGAGAGCTACAATGAGCAGTTCTTC
>TRBD1|.|TRBJ2-6|TRBV30
CAWNGKGASGANVLTF
TGTGCCTGGAACGGGAAGGGGGCCAGTGGGGCCAACGTCCTGACTTTC
>.|.|TRBJ2-1|TRBV9
CASSVGVRLDEQFF
TGTGCCAGCAGCGTAGGGGTTAGGCTCGATGAGCAGTTCTTC
>.|few|TRBJ2-2|TRBV5-1
CASSENTGELFF
TGCGCCAGCAGCGAGAACACCGGGGAGCTGTTTTTT
>.|.|TRBJ2-2|TRBV5-1
CASSLAVTGNTGELFF
TGCGCCAGCAGCTTGGCCGTGACAGGGAACACCGGGGAGCTGTTTTTT
>.|.|TRBJ2-1|TRBV5-8
CASSLQIHSGNEQFF
TGTGCCAGCAGCTTGCAAATTCACTCGGGAAATGAGCAGTTCTTC
>.|.|TRBJ2-7|TRBV6-5
CASSYRVIGEQYF
TGTGCCAGCAGTTACAGGGTCATCGGCGAGCAGTACTTC
>.|.|TRBJ2-3|TRBV18
CASSPISSTDTQYF
TGTGCCAGCTCACCAATCTCCAGCACAGATACGCAGTATTTT
>TRBD2|.|TRBJ2-3|TRBV4-1
CASSQVLRGGSDTQYF
TGCGCCAGCAGCCAAGTTCTGCGGGGGGGTTCAGATACGCAGTATTTT
>TRBD2|.|TRBJ2-7|TRBV27
CASRQSTSASYEQYF
TGTGCCAGCAGGCAATCGACTAGCGCGTCCTACGAGCAGTACTTC
>TRBD2|.|TRBJ2-1|TRBV5-1
CASSLGLLAGASDEQFF
TGCGCCAGCAGCTTGGGTCTCCTAGCGGGAGCATCCGATGAGCAGTTCTTC
>.|.|TRBJ2-3|TRBV10-3
CAITSGSTDTQYF
TGTGCCATCACGAGCGGTAGCACAGATACGCAGTATTTT
>.|.|TRBJ2-7|TRBV30
CAWSGGGQYF
TGTGCCTGGAGTGGGGGTGGGCAGTACTTC
>TRBD1|.|TRBJ2-5|TRBV5-1
CASSSQGAMGETQYF
TGCGCCAGCAGCTCTCAGGGGGCGATGGGAGAGACCCAGTACTTC
>.|.|TRBJ1-5|TRBV4-3
CASSQTGPRGEPQHF
TGCGCCAGCAGCCAAACAGGTCCAAGAGGGGAGCCCCAGCATTTT
>TRBD2|.|TRBJ2-1|TRBV28
CASRLLAPSSYNEQFF
TGTGCCAGCAGACTACTAGCGCCGAGCTCCTACAATGAGCAGTTCTTC
>.|.|TRBJ2-7|TRBV27
CASSLSTDSYEQYF
TGTGCCAGCAGTTTGTCGACAGACTCCTACGAGCAGTACTTC
>TRBD1|.|TRBJ2-5|TRBV10-1
CASSRGLGETQYF
TGCGCCAGCAGCAGGGGGTTGGGCGAGACCCAGTACTTC
>.|.|TRBJ1-5|TRBV15
CATSDKWDNQPQHF
TGTGCCACCAGCGACAAATGGGACAATCAGCCCCAGCATTTT
>.|once|TRBJ2-7|TRBV6-5
CASSYGVEQYF
TGTGCCAGCAGTTATGGGGTAGAGCAGTACTTC
>.|.|TRBJ1-5|TRBV19
CASSISRPHSNQPQHF
TGTGCCAGTAGTATTTCTCGGCCGCATAGCAATCAGCCCCAGCATTTT
>.|.|TRBJ2-2|TRBV6-6
CASSPTGNGELFF
TGTGCCAGCAGTCCCACAGGGAACGGGGAGCTGTTTTTT
>.|.|TRBJ2-1|TRBV9
CASNALGSSYNEQFF
TGTGCCAGCAACGCCCTCGGTAGCTCCTACAATGAGCAGTTCTTC